A selection of T cell receptor beta chains follows, all from one sample in a study of blood T cells in healthy people across ages. TCRdb recomputed calls from the 5' RACE reads with MiXCR, one row per CDR3 protein. The data show approximately 780,000 distinct CDR3 sequences, with roughly 25% seen just once and less than 3.5% held by the top ten. These data also formed part of another study, on T cells of mothers and their children.

The sequencing sample was made of blood. The receptors here all came from a boy younger than 18 in good health. Each CDR3 is given with its conserved first and last residue. The order of the fields is clone size, V gene, D gene, J gene, CDR3 DNA, CDR3 protein. D genes are given only for firm matches. Only some rows state a clone size, as once, few, many or a class for expanded clones.

clone size: few
V gene: TRBV5-1
D gene: NA
J gene: TRBJ2-7
CDR3 DNA: TGCGCCAGCAGTTGGGGACCGATCTACGAGCAGTACTTC
CDR3 protein: CASSWGPIYEQYF

clone size: NA
V gene: TRBV10-3
D gene: NA
J gene: TRBJ2-3
CDR3 DNA: TGTGCCATAAGCCCAGGCGACACAGATACGCAGTATTTT
CDR3 protein: CAISPGDTDTQYF

clone size: few
V gene: TRBV5-1
D gene: TRBD1
J gene: TRBJ1-5
CDR3 DNA: TGCGCCAGCAGCTTCGGACAGGGAGGACAGCCCCAGCATTTT
CDR3 protein: CASSFGQGGQPQHF

clone size: few
V gene: TRBV24-1
D gene: TRBD1
J gene: TRBJ2-3
CDR3 DNA: TGTGCCACCAGTGAAACGACAGGGAGAGGAGATACGCAGTATTTT
CDR3 protein: CATSETTGRGDTQYF

clone size: many
V gene: TRBV11-2
D gene: TRBD2
J gene: TRBJ2-5
CDR3 DNA: TGTGCCAGCAGCCCTTGGACTAGCGGGGGGGCCCTCGAGACCCAGTACTTC
CDR3 protein: CASSPWTSGGALETQYF

clone size: few
V gene: TRBV7-6
D gene: TRBD1
J gene: TRBJ2-7
CDR3 DNA: TGTGCCAGCAGCTTTTCCGGGACAGGGATCTCCTACGAGCAGTACTTC
CDR3 protein: CASSFSGTGISYEQYF

clone size: NA
V gene: TRBV18
D gene: NA
J gene: TRBJ2-2
CDR3 DNA: TGTGCCAGCTCACAAGGGGCCGGCGGGAAGCTGTTTTTT
CDR3 protein: CASSQGAGGKLFF

clone size: NA
V gene: TRBV29-1
D gene: NA
J gene: TRBJ1-2
CDR3 DNA: TGCAGCGTTGAAGATGGATGGCGTGGCTACACCTTC
CDR3 protein: CSVEDGWRGYTF

clone size: few
V gene: TRBV6-2/TRBV6-3
D gene: NA
J gene: TRBJ2-3
CDR3 DNA: TGTGCCAGCAGTTACGGAGTGTGGCAAAGGGCTAGGAGGGCAGATACGCAGTATTTT
CDR3 protein: CASSYGVWQRARRADTQYF

clone size: few
V gene: TRBV6-6
D gene: NA
J gene: TRBJ1-4
CDR3 DNA: TGTGCCAGCAATTCAGCGGGGCAGAATGAAAAACTGTTTTTT
CDR3 protein: CASNSAGQNEKLFF

clone size: NA
V gene: TRBV20-1
D gene: TRBD1
J gene: TRBJ1-3
CDR3 DNA: TGCAGTGCTTACCCTCCGAGACAGGGGAATATTAGGAGCCTCTTTGGAAACACCATATATTTT
CDR3 protein: CSAYPPRQGNIRSLFGNTIYF

clone size: NA
V gene: TRBV7-2
D gene: NA
J gene: TRBJ1-2
CDR3 DNA: TGTGCCAGCAGCAAAAAGGGAAAGATTGATGGCTACACCTTC
CDR3 protein: CASSKKGKIDGYTF

clone size: few
V gene: TRBV5-1
D gene: TRBD2
J gene: TRBJ2-7
CDR3 DNA: TGCGCCAGCAGCTTGGGAGGCGGGGGACTACCCTACGAGCAGTACTTC
CDR3 protein: CASSLGGGGLPYEQYF

clone size: few
V gene: TRBV28
D gene: NA
J gene: TRBJ2-7
CDR3 DNA: TGTGCCAGCAGTTTATCCGGACAGTGGTCCTACGAGCAGTACTTC
CDR3 protein: CASSLSGQWSYEQYF

clone size: NA
V gene: TRBV3-1
D gene: NA
J gene: TRBJ2-5
CDR3 DNA: TGTGCCAGCAGCCACCCGGTTCTAGTGGAGACCCAGTACTTC
CDR3 protein: CASSHPVLVETQYF

clone size: few
V gene: TRBV6-1
D gene: NA
J gene: TRBJ2-1
CDR3 DNA: TGTGCCAGCAGTCTAGCCAGAAGCTTCGATGAGCAGTTCTTC
CDR3 protein: CASSLARSFDEQFF

clone size: NA
V gene: TRBV2
D gene: NA
J gene: TRBJ2-5
CDR3 DNA: TGTGCCAGCGGAGCGGTAGAGACCCAGTACTTC
CDR3 protein: CASGAVETQYF

clone size: NA
V gene: TRBV7-3
D gene: NA
J gene: TRBJ2-5
CDR3 DNA: TGTGCGACCGCTCTCTCATACCAAGAGACCCAGTACTTC
CDR3 protein: CATALSYQETQYF

clone size: NA
V gene: TRBV6-6
D gene: TRBD1
J gene: TRBJ1-3
CDR3 DNA: TGTGCCAGCAGCCTCGGACAGGGGCAGGCCGGAAACACCATGTATTTT
CDR3 protein: CASSLGQGQAGNTMYF

clone size: few
V gene: TRBV7-2
D gene: NA
J gene: TRBJ2-5
CDR3 DNA: TGTGCCAGCAGCCACCGAACTAACCAAGAGACCCAGTACTTC
CDR3 protein: CASSHRTNQETQYF

clone size: NA
V gene: TRBV13
D gene: NA
J gene: TRBJ2-2
CDR3 DNA: TGTGCCAGCAGCTTAAGCGCTGGAAGGGTCGGGGAGCTGTTTTTT
CDR3 protein: CASSLSAGRVGELFF

clone size: few
V gene: TRBV20-1
D gene: TRBD2
J gene: TRBJ2-7
CDR3 DNA: TGCAGTGCCTCCTCACCGACTAGCGGGGTGTACGAGCAGTACTTC
CDR3 protein: CSASSPTSGVYEQYF

clone size: few
V gene: TRBV12-3/TRBV12-4
D gene: TRBD1
J gene: TRBJ1-4
CDR3 DNA: TGTGCCAGCAGGACAGGGGATGAAAAACTGTTCTTT
CDR3 protein: CASRTGDEKLFF

clone size: NA
V gene: TRBV7-6
D gene: NA
J gene: TRBJ2-7
CDR3 DNA: TGTGCCAGCAGCACTGGGTGGAGGGGTTACGAGCAGTACTTC
CDR3 protein: CASSTGWRGYEQYF

clone size: NA
V gene: TRBV6-5
D gene: NA
J gene: TRBJ1-1
CDR3 DNA: TGTGCCAGCAGTTACGGGGGGGGGTTGGCTGAAGCTTTCTTT
CDR3 protein: CASSYGGGLAEAFF

clone size: NA
V gene: TRBV28
D gene: TRBD1
J gene: TRBJ2-7
CDR3 DNA: TGTGCCAGCAGTCCGTTTCGAGGCAGGGGGACCTACGAGCAGTACTTC
CDR3 protein: CASSPFRGRGTYEQYF

clone size: NA
V gene: TRBV7-8
D gene: NA
J gene: TRBJ2-1
CDR3 DNA: TGTGCCAGCAACCCGGGACACACCCTTTACAATGAGCAGTTCTTC
CDR3 protein: CASNPGHTLYNEQFF

clone size: many
V gene: TRBV5-1
D gene: NA
J gene: TRBJ2-5
CDR3 DNA: TGCGCCAGCAGCTTAGGGGACCATCAAGAGACCCAGTACTTC
CDR3 protein: CASSLGDHQETQYF

clone size: NA
V gene: TRBV12-3/TRBV12-4
D gene: NA
J gene: TRBJ1-2
CDR3 DNA: TGTGCCAGCAGGAGACCCGGGACATTGGATGGCTACACCTTC
CDR3 protein: CASRRPGTLDGYTF

clone size: few
V gene: TRBV4-3
D gene: NA
J gene: TRBJ2-3
CDR3 DNA: TGCGCCAGCAGCCCAAGAATGGCGGGATATGGCACAGATACGCAGTATTTT
CDR3 protein: CASSPRMAGYGTDTQYF

clone size: NA
V gene: TRBV7-9
D gene: TRBD1
J gene: TRBJ2-2
CDR3 DNA: TGTGCCAGCAGCTCCTGGACAGGATCGAACACCGGGGAGCTGTTTTTT
CDR3 protein: CASSSWTGSNTGELFF

clone size: NA
V gene: TRBV20-1
D gene: NA
J gene: TRBJ2-1
CDR3 DNA: TGCAGTGCTAGAGTAGAAGGACCGGGCGACAATGAGCAGTTCTTC
CDR3 protein: CSARVEGPGDNEQFF

clone size: few
V gene: TRBV3-1
D gene: NA
J gene: TRBJ2-7
CDR3 DNA: TGTGCCAGCAGCCAAAGGAAGAACGAGCAGTACTTC
CDR3 protein: CASSQRKNEQYF

clone size: NA
V gene: TRBV20-1
D gene: TRBD1
J gene: TRBJ2-1
CDR3 DNA: TGCAGTGTTAGACGGGACAGGACCTACAATGAGCAGTTCTTC
CDR3 protein: CSVRRDRTYNEQFF

clone size: many
V gene: TRBV18
D gene: TRBD2
J gene: TRBJ2-1
CDR3 DNA: TGTGCCAGCTCACCACGGACTAGCCCTTCCCATGGCACCTACAATGAGCAGTTCTTC
CDR3 protein: CASSPRTSPSHGTYNEQFF

clone size: NA
V gene: TRBV2
D gene: TRBD2
J gene: TRBJ2-2
CDR3 DNA: TGTGCCTGGGGAGGGATGAACACCGGGGAGCTGTTTTTT
CDR3 protein: CAWGGMNTGELFF

clone size: NA
V gene: TRBV7-3
D gene: TRBD2
J gene: TRBJ2-3
CDR3 DNA: TGTGCCAGCAGCCTGGGGACTAGCAAGGCAGATACGCAGTATTTT
CDR3 protein: CASSLGTSKADTQYF

clone size: NA
V gene: TRBV19
D gene: NA
J gene: TRBJ2-1
CDR3 DNA: TGTGCCAGTAGTATAAGTCGACTTTACAATGAGCAGTTCTTC
CDR3 protein: CASSISRLYNEQFF

clone size: NA
V gene: TRBV9
D gene: NA
J gene: TRBJ2-3
CDR3 DNA: TGTGCCAGCAGCGTAGATGGATCGGATACGCAGTATTTT
CDR3 protein: CASSVDGSDTQYF

clone size: NA
V gene: TRBV12-3/TRBV12-4
D gene: NA
J gene: TRBJ2-3
CDR3 DNA: TGTGCCAGCAGTTTAACTAGTCTCACAGATACGCAGTATTTT
CDR3 protein: CASSLTSLTDTQYF

clone size: few
V gene: TRBV20-1
D gene: NA
J gene: TRBJ1-6
CDR3 DNA: TGCAGTGCTACCCCGCTACAGAACCCCAATTCACCCCTCCACTTT
CDR3 protein: CSATPLQNPNSPLHF

clone size: NA
V gene: TRBV30
D gene: TRBD2
J gene: TRBJ2-1
CDR3 DNA: TGTGCCCAGACGGGGGGCAATGAGCAGTTCTTC
CDR3 protein: CAQTGGNEQFF

clone size: NA
V gene: TRBV13
D gene: NA
J gene: TRBJ2-7
CDR3 DNA: TGTGCCAGCAGCACGGGGAAAACTTACGAGCAGTACTTC
CDR3 protein: CASSTGKTYEQYF

clone size: few
V gene: TRBV30
D gene: TRBD1
J gene: TRBJ1-1
CDR3 DNA: TGTGCCTGGAACGGTGGAGACAGGGTCAGTGAATGGGGGGGCACTGAAGCTTTCTTT
CDR3 protein: CAWNGGDRVSEWGGTEAFF

clone size: few
V gene: TRBV12-3/TRBV12-4
D gene: NA
J gene: TRBJ2-5
CDR3 DNA: TGTGCCAGCACCTCAACGAGGGCATCAGAGACCCAGTACTTC
CDR3 protein: CASTSTRASETQYF

clone size: few
V gene: TRBV4-1
D gene: TRBD1
J gene: TRBJ1-3
CDR3 DNA: TGCGCCAGCAGCCCCCGGGACAGGGGCGGGCTCTCTGGAAACACCATATATTTT
CDR3 protein: CASSPRDRGGLSGNTIYF

clone size: few
V gene: TRBV6-1
D gene: NA
J gene: TRBJ1-1
CDR3 DNA: TGTGCCAGCAGTGAAAAACCCTCTTCAGGGACGAAGAACACTGAAGCTTTCTTT
CDR3 protein: CASSEKPSSGTKNTEAFF

clone size: NA
V gene: TRBV9
D gene: NA
J gene: TRBJ1-3
CDR3 DNA: TGTGCCAGCAGCGTTACTCGGGGGGGAAACACCATATATTTT
CDR3 protein: CASSVTRGGNTIYF

clone size: NA
V gene: TRBV12-3/TRBV12-4
D gene: TRBD2
J gene: TRBJ2-3
CDR3 DNA: TGTGCCAGCAGTTCGGGACTAGTAGATACGCAGTATTTT
CDR3 protein: CASSSGLVDTQYF

clone size: few
V gene: TRBV5-5
D gene: TRBD2
J gene: TRBJ2-6
CDR3 DNA: TGTGCCAGCAGGCCCTCTAGCGGGGGCTCTGGGGCCAACGTCCTGACTTTC
CDR3 protein: CASRPSSGGSGANVLTF

clone size: few
V gene: TRBV6-5
D gene: NA
J gene: TRBJ1-2
CDR3 DNA: TGTGCCAGCAGTTACTCGTCGGCCCTCAACTATGGCTACACCTTC
CDR3 protein: CASSYSSALNYGYTF

clone size: few
V gene: TRBV5-5
D gene: TRBD2
J gene: TRBJ2-3
CDR3 DNA: TGTGCCAGCAGCTTGGGAAGCGGGGGGGCCGAAAAGTCAGATACGCAGTATTTT
CDR3 protein: CASSLGSGGAEKSDTQYF

clone size: many
V gene: TRBV5-1
D gene: NA
J gene: TRBJ1-1
CDR3 DNA: TGCGCCAGCAGCTTGTCCGGACGGTTAAACACTGAAGCTTTCTTT
CDR3 protein: CASSLSGRLNTEAFF

clone size: NA
V gene: TRBV7-9
D gene: NA
J gene: TRBJ2-1
CDR3 DNA: TGTGCCAGCCCCTCCTGGGGGGACGACAACTACAATGAGCAGTTCTTC
CDR3 protein: CASPSWGDDNYNEQFF

clone size: few
V gene: TRBV29-1
D gene: NA
J gene: TRBJ1-4
CDR3 DNA: TGCAGCGCCTCGACCTGGAATGAAAAACTGTTTTTT
CDR3 protein: CSASTWNEKLFF

clone size: few
V gene: TRBV5-1
D gene: NA
J gene: TRBJ1-6
CDR3 DNA: TGCGCCAGCAGCGGGGACATACCCCCAAATTCACCCCTCCACTTT
CDR3 protein: CASSGDIPPNSPLHF

clone size: NA
V gene: TRBV20-1
D gene: TRBD1
J gene: TRBJ2-1
CDR3 DNA: TGCAGTGCTATAACCGGGACAGGGTACAATGAGCAGTTCTTC
CDR3 protein: CSAITGTGYNEQFF

clone size: few
V gene: TRBV7-9
D gene: NA
J gene: TRBJ1-2
CDR3 DNA: TGTGCCAGCACCCGTGGGGCAGGAGACTTTTATGGCTACACCTTC
CDR3 protein: CASTRGAGDFYGYTF

clone size: NA
V gene: TRBV15
D gene: TRBD1
J gene: TRBJ1-2
CDR3 DNA: TGTGCCACCAGCAGGGACAGGGGGCATTATGGCTACACCTTC
CDR3 protein: CATSRDRGHYGYTF